Detailed here is one T cell receptor (beta chain). This sample stems from a study of T cell changes during pregnancy in multiple sclerosis. Measured with immunoSEQ multiplex PCR; TCRdb has only the in-frame clones, and not every one. The sample carries 100,000 or so clones, nearly 95% recorded once. V was shortened by 5 bases and J by 0 bases, with 6 bases between the two germline ends. Germline CDR1 SGHTA, CDR2 FQGNSA. The CDR3 has 13 residues. The sequence was collected from a female donor in good health, enrolled as a control in a pregnancy study. This chain connects TRBV7-2 to TRBJ2-3; no definite D call. The material was peripheral blood, obtained after pregnancy. The CDR3 reads CASSVTSTDTQYF. The DNA of the CDR3 is TGTGCCAGCAGCGTCACTAGCACAGATACGCAGTATTTT.